One sample yielded the 10 T cell receptor beta chains listed below, sequenced in a study of a mutant IDH1 vaccine in newly diagnosed glioma. Profiled with immunoSEQ multiplex PCR; TCRdb holds only in-frame clones, not every one. The sample gives around 31,000 clones, roughly 89% of which show up once; around 21% is in the top ten. For these receptors, no antigen is known. Sample time point: week 11, during vaccination. In every dose of vaccine, 300 ug of mutant IDH1 20-mer peptide was given alongside topical imiquimod. The material was PBMCs, obtained from a glioma patient whose treatment included an IDH1 peptide vaccine. All receptors come from a man aged 18 to 35 with glioma.

The V gene is TRBV30, the J gene TRBJ1-1; D gene uncertain. The germline V and J ends were trimmed by 0 bases and 1 base, with 6 bases remaining between them. This CDR3 contains 13 residues. Germline loops: CDR1 GTSNPN, CDR2 SVGIG (reference sequence). This chain's CDR3 is CAWSVTENTEAFF. CDR3 nucleotides: TGTGCCTGGAGTGTAACGGAGAACACTGAAGCTTTCTTT. The full variable domain, rest sourced from reference TRBV30 and TRBJ1-1, is SQTIHQWPATLVQPVGSPLSLECTVEGTSNPNLYWYRQAAGRGLQLLFYSVGIGQISSEVPQNLSASRPQDRQFILSSKKLLLSDSGFYLCAWSVTENTEAFFGQGTRLTVV.

DNA of the CDR3: TGTGCCAGCAGCTTGGGGACCTCCTCGAGCTCCTATAATTCACCCCTCCACTTT. Its translation: CASSLGTSSSSYNSPLHF. This chain joins TRBV7-9 and TRBJ1-6; possible D gene TRBD1, 5 bases. This CDR3 has 18 amino acids. CDR1 and CDR2 from the germline V gene are SEHNR and FQNEAQ (reference sequence). Trimming took 3 bases from V and 0 from J, leaving 15 bases between them. The full variable domain, its missing parts supplied by reference TRBV7-9 and TRBJ1-6, is DTGVSQNPRHKITKRGQNVTFRCDPISEHNRLYWYRQTLGQGPEFLTYFQNEAQLEKSRLLSDRFSAERPKGSFSTLEIQRTEQGDSAMYLCASSLGTSSSSYNSPLHFGNGTRLTVT.

The V call is TRBV5-5, the J call TRBJ1-1; maybe TRBD1 (6 bases). The CDR3 spans 16 residues. V lost 3 bases and J 4 bases, leaving 19 bases between the germline ends. Germline lookup yields CDR1 SGHKS and CDR2 YYEKEE (reference sequence). DNA for the CDR3: TGTGCCAGCAGCTCCCAGCTCGGGGGCTTAGGCACTGAAGCTTTCTTT. Translated: CASSSQLGGLGTEAFF. The full variable domain, its missing parts supplied by reference TRBV5-5 and TRBJ1-1, is DAGVTQSPTHLIKTRGQQVTLRCSPISGHKSVSWYQQVLGQGPQFIFQYYEKEERGRGNFPDRFSARQFPNYSSELNVNALLLGDSALYLCASSSQLGGLGTEAFFGQGTRLTVV.

The CDR3 here is CASSQLTGTGGGYTF. In nucleotides, the CDR3 is TGTGCCAGCAGCCAACTTACCGGGACAGGTGGAGGCTACACCTTC. V is TRBV14 and J is TRBJ1-2; 8 bases are a match to TRBD1. The CDR3 sequence is 15 residues long. The J segment lost 8 bases and the V segment lost 2 bases, leaving 10 bases of the junction unmatched. From germline, CDR1 is SGHDN and CDR2 FVKESK.

This clone came up once. The V call is TRBV7-8, the J call TRBJ2-1; the D gene could be TRBD1 or TRBD2 (6 bases each). This CDR3 comprises 14 residues. The V gene's germline CDR1 is SGHVS and CDR2 FQNEAQ. With 2 bases removed from V and 6 bases from J, the gap between germline ends came to 11 bases. This CDR3 reads CASSLFGGLNEQFF. The CDR3 DNA reads TGTGCCAGCAGCTTATTTGGGGGGCTCAATGAGCAGTTCTTC.

This chain uses TRBV6-6 with TRBJ2-1, with 8 bases that match TRBD1. The CDR3 is made up of 14 amino acids. The ends lost 7 bases at V and 4 bases at J; junction bases unmatched: 6. Germline V gene data show CDR1 as MNHNY and CDR2 as SVGAGI (reference sequence). CDR3 DNA sequence: TGTGCCAGCAAACCGGGACAGGAGTACAATGAGCAGTTCTTC. Encoded protein: CASKPGQEYNEQFF.

CDR3 sequence (DNA): TGTGCCAGCAGTTTATTAGGCAATCAGCCCCAGCATTTT. Translating gives CASSLLGNQPQHF. The chain combines TRBV28 with TRBJ1-5, with D hard to call. Germline V gene data show CDR1 as MDHEN and CDR2 as SYDVKM. Trimming shortened V by 1 base and J by 2 bases, and 3 bases separated the two germline ends. The CDR3 is 13 amino acids.

J is TRBJ1-1 and V is TRBV4-1, with 9 nucleotides matching TRBD1. V lost 3 bases and J lost 1; bases outside the gene matches: 3. CDR3 size: 15 residues. Germline V gives CDR1 MGHRA, CDR2 YSYEKL. The CDR3 sequence: CASSHQDRGNTEAFF. CDR3 DNA: TGCGCCAGCAGCCACCAGGACAGGGGGAACACTGAAGCTTTCTTT.

The chain recombines TRBV19 with TRBJ2-2, with 8 positions matching TRBD2. Germline V gene lookup returns CDR1 LNHDA and CDR2 SQIVND (reference sequence). J gave up 4 bases and V 5 bases, and 21 bases lay outside the gene matches. The CDR3 covers 20 residues. Here the CDR3 DNA reads TGTGCCAGTAGTGGGAGGACTAGCTCGCCCGTGGAGTTGAGCACCGGGGAGCTGTTTTTT. This translates into CASSGRTSSPVELSTGELFF.

The V and J genes are TRBV30 and TRBJ1-1; D is unclear. CDR1 and CDR2 from the germline V gene are GTSNPN and SVGIG (reference sequence). The CDR3 consists of 11 residues. With 3 bases removed from V and 7 bases from J, the gap between germline ends came to 9 bases. This CDR3 is CAWSRRLEAFF. CDR3 DNA: TGTGCCTGGAGCCGACGGCTTGAAGCTTTCTTT.